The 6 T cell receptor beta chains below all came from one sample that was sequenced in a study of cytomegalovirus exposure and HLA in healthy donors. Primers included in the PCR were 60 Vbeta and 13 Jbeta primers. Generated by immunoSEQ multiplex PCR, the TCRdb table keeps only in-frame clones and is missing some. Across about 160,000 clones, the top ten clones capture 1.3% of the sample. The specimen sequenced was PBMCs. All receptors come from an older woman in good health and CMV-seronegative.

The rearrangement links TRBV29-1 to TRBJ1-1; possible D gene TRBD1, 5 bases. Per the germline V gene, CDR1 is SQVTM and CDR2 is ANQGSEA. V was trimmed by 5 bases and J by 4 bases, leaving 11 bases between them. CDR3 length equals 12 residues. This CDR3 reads CSVLGLGTEAFF. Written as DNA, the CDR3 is TGCAGCGTTCTGGGACTTGGCACTGAAGCTTTCTTT.

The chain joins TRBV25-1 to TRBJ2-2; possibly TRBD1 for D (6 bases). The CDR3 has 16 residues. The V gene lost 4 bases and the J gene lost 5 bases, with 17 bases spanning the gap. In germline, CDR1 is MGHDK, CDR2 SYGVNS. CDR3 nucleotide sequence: TGTGCCAGCAGTGTCCGTAGGGCAGGGGTTACCGGGGAGCTGTTTTTT. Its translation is CASSVRRAGVTGELFF. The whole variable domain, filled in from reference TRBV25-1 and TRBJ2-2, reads EADIYQTPRYLVIGTGKKITLECSQTMGHDKMYWYQQDPGMELHLIHYSYGVNSTEKGDLSSESTVSRIRTEHFPLTLESARPSHTSQYLCASSVRRAGVTGELFFGEGSRLTVL.

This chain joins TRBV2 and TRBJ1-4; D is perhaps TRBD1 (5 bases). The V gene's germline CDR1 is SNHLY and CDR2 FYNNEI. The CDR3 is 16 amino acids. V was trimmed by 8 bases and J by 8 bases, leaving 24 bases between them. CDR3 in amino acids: CASAKRRGKGSEKLFF. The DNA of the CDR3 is TGTGCCAGCGCAAAAAGACGGGGGAAGGGGTCAGAAAAACTGTTTTTT.

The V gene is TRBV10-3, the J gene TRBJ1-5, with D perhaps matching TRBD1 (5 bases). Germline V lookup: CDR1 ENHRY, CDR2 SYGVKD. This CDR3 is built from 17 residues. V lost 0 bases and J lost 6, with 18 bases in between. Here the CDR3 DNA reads TGTGCCATCAGTGAGTCGAGCGGGGACGGATCCGGTCAGCCCCAGCATTTT. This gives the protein CAISESSGDGSGQPQHF.

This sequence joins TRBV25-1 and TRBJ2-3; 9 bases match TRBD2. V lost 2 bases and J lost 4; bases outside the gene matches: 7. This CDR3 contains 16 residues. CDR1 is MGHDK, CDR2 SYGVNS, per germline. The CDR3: CASSEGLAGPPDTQYF. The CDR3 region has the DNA TGTGCCAGCAGTGAAGGTCTAGCGGGGCCCCCAGATACGCAGTATTTT.

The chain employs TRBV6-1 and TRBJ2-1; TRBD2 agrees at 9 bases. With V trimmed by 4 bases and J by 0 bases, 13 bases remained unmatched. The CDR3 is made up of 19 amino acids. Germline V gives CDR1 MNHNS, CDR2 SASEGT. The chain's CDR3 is CASSVSSGARPSSYNEQFF. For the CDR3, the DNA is TGTGCCAGCAGTGTCTCTAGCGGGGCCCGACCTAGCTCCTACAATGAGCAGTTCTTC.